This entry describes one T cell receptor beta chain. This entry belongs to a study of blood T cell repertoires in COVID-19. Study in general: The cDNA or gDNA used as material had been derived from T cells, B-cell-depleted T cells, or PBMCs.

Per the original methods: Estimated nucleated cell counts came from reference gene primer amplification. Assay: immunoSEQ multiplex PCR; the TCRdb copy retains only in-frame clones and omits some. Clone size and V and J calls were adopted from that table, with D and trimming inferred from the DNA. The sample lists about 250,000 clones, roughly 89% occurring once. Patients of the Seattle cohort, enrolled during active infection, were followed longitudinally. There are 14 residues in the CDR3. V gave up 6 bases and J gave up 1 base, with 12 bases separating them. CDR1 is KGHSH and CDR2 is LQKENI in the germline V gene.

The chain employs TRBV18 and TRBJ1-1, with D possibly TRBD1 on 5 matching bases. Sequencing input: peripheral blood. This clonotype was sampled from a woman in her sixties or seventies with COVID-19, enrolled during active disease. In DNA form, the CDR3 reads TGTGCCAGCTCCGCGTTTGGGGCGAACACTGAAGCTTTCTTT. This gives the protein CASSAFGANTEAFF.